Shown below are 14 T cell receptor beta chains from a single sample sequenced in a study of response to subunit inactivated influenza vaccine. Via MiXCR, TCRdb re-called the RT-PCR reads, giving one row per CDR3 protein. This table has hundreds of thousands of distinct CDR3 sequences, approximately 7.6% appearing once. This specimen consisted of PBMCs from blood, obtained 23 months after vaccination. The source is a man aged 50 to 75 who received an inactivated influenza vaccine.

V is TRBV5-4 and J is TRBJ2-7; D is uncertain. Trimming stripped 0 bases from V and 5 bases from J, with 9 bases between. CDR3 length: 13 residues. CDR1 SGHNT and CDR2 YYREEE come from the germline V gene (reference sequence). The CDR3 here is CASSLGQANEQYF. For the CDR3, the DNA is TGTGCCAGCAGCTTGGGGCAGGCCAACGAGCAGTACTTC.

This clonotype occurred many times. V usage is TRBV4-1 and J usage is TRBJ2-1; D assignment may be TRBD1 or TRBD2 (5 bases each). Per germline, CDR1 MGHRA and CDR2 YSYEKL. V was cut by 0 bases and J by 5 bases, with 8 bases left in between. The CDR3 is 14 residues long. The DNA of the CDR3 is TGCGCCAGCAGCCAAGATTGGGGGAACAATGAGCAGTTCTTC. This codes for CASSQDWGNNEQFF.

The V call is TRBV20-1, the J call TRBJ2-7; tentatively, D is TRBD2 (5 bases). Trimming stripped 3 bases from V and 2 bases from J, with 17 bases between. The CDR3 totals 15 residues. Germline V lookup: CDR1 DFQATT, CDR2 SNEGSKA (reference sequence). The CDR3 region is CSASLPRAYTYEQYF. The CDR3 DNA sequence: TGCAGTGCTAGTTTACCGCGGGCTTATACCTACGAGCAGTACTTC.

This chain links TRBV20-1 with TRBJ2-3, with TRBD1 as a possible D gene (6 bases). The CDR3 is 18 residues long. The V and J ends lost 6 bases and 2 bases respectively, with 27 bases between them. Germline V CDR1 and CDR2: DFQATT, SNEGSKA (reference sequence). CDR3 sequence: CSADTEGVLLDSTDTQYF. DNA of the CDR3: TGCAGTGCGGATACCGAGGGGGTTCTGCTAGATTCCACAGATACGCAGTATTTT.

This clonotype was found many times. The chain couples TRBV2 to TRBJ2-1, with a possible D match to TRBD2 (5 bases). CDR1 and CDR2 from the germline V gene are SNHLY and FYNNEI. The CDR3 has 14 residues. V was clipped by 1 base and J by 9 bases, with 13 bases between them. CDR3 amino acids: CASSEERQVGEQFF. The CDR3 nucleotides read TGTGCCAGCAGTGAAGAGCGGCAGGTCGGTGAGCAGTTCTTC.

At least ten counts were recorded for this clonotype. The chain carries TRBV10-3 and TRBJ1-1, with 8 bases matching TRBD1. V dropped 4 bases and J dropped 4; count of bases not matched to a gene: 5. CDR1 is ENHRY, CDR2 SYGVKD, per germline. The CDR3 contains 14 residues. In nucleotides, the CDR3 is TGTGCCATCAGTGCACAGGACAGGGTCACTGAAGCTTTCTTT. Translating gives CAISAQDRVTEAFF.

V usage is TRBV5-1 and J usage is TRBJ2-1, with 8 bases identical to TRBD1. There are 14 residues in the CDR3. V lost 4 bases, J lost 7 bases, and 7 bases stayed unmatched. Looked up from germline, CDR1 is SGHRS and CDR2 is YFSETQ. Here the CDR3 DNA reads TGCGCCAGCAGCGTGACAGGGGCTGAAAATGAGCAGTTCTTC. It specifies CASSVTGAENEQFF. The complete variable domain, with remaining parts taken from reference TRBV5-1 and TRBJ2-1, reads KAGVTQTPRYLIKTRGQQVTLSCSPISGHRSVSWYQQTPGQGLQFLFEYFSETQRNKGNFPGRFSGRQFSNSRSEMNVSTLELGDSALYLCASSVTGAENEQFFGPGTRLTVL.

This clonotype was recorded many times. The chain joins TRBV6-1 to TRBJ2-7; the D gene is possibly TRBD1 (5 bases). V lost 6 bases and J lost 2, with 23 bases in between. CDR1 and CDR2 (germline): MNHNS, SASEGT. The CDR3 sequence is 17 residues long. CDR3: CASSELVTASSTYEQYF. CDR3 bases: TGTGCCAGCAGCGAGCTCGTGACAGCGTCGTCTACCTACGAGCAGTACTTC.

This clonotype appeared a few times. The rearrangement uses TRBV9 and TRBJ2-2; D possibly corresponds to TRBD1 (5 bases). Germline assignment: CDR1 SGDLS and CDR2 YYNGEE. The V end was cut by 3 bases, the J end by 4 bases, with 10 bases between. The CDR3 length is 14 residues. The CDR3 DNA is TGTGCCAGCAGCGAATGGACACCCACCGGGGAGCTGTTTTTT. This codes for CASSEWTPTGELFF.

This clonotype was detected ten times or more. This chain uses TRBV5-1 with TRBJ2-7, with D possibly being TRBD2 (6 bases). In germline, CDR1 is SGHRS, CDR2 YFSETQ. Trimming took 3 bases from V and 13 from J, leaving 17 bases between them. This CDR3 is 12 amino acids long. CDR3 coding DNA: TGCGCCAGCAGCTCTTCCAATTTGGGACTTTACTTC. Encoded protein: CASSSSNLGLYF.

This clonotype was observed at least ten times. This sequence joins TRBV4-2 and TRBJ2-2, with D possibly matching TRBD2 (6 bases). The V end lost 1 base, the J end lost 7 bases, and 13 bases lay between the germline ends. Per the germline V gene, CDR1 is LGHNA and CDR2 is YNFKEQ. The CDR3 totals 15 residues. CDR3 residues: CASSQVSGEVGELFF. DNA for the CDR3: TGTGCCAGCAGCCAAGTTAGCGGAGAGGTCGGGGAGCTGTTTTTT.

In its sample, this clonotype was seen a few times. V usage is TRBV9 and J usage is TRBJ2-7; either TRBD1 or TRBD2 may fit D (6 bases each). Between the trimmed V and J ends, which lost 4 bases and 3 bases, there was a span of 20 bases. The CDR3 loop spans 16 amino acids. The V gene's germline CDR1 is SGDLS and CDR2 YYNGEE. This chain's CDR3 is CASSPGGGGPLYEQYF. CDR3 in DNA: TGTGCCAGCAGCCCCGGCGGAGGGGGACCCCTCTACGAGCAGTACTTC.

This clonotype was seen a few times. The chain is built from TRBV27 and TRBJ2-1; no clear D gene. Germline V gene data show CDR1 as MNHEY and CDR2 as SMNVEV (reference sequence). Between the trimmed V and J ends, which lost 6 bases and 0 bases, there was a span of 15 bases. This CDR3 has 16 amino acids. The DNA of the CDR3 is TGTGCCAGCAGCCCCCTGGGTCAGAGCTCCTACAATGAGCAGTTCTTC. Translated, it gives CASSPLGQSSYNEQFF.

This clonotype was picked up one time. A junction end diverges from the germline sequence, so it may reflect a read error. The chain recombines TRBV5-1 with TRBJ2-3, with D perhaps TRBD2 (5 bases). The germline V gene has CDR1 SGHRS and CDR2 YFSETQ. CDR3 length: 17 residues. In DNA, the CDR3 is TGCGCCAACAGCTTGGCCGGCAGCGGAACTAGCACAGATACGCAGTATTTT. As protein: CANSLAGSGTSTDTQYF.